These 24 T cell receptor beta chains originate from one sample sequenced in a study of blood T cell repertoires in COVID-19. Generated by immunoSEQ multiplex PCR, the TCRdb table keeps only in-frame clones and is missing some. The table has roughly 110,000 clones, around 89% seen once. Material for sequencing was peripheral blood. The receptors were sampled from a man aged 40-50 years with active or convalescent COVID-19.

This clone was observed a few times. The chain has TRBV6-6 and TRBJ2-1, with TRBD2 matching 13 bases. Germline V lookup: CDR1 MNHNY, CDR2 SVGAGI (reference sequence). The J segment lost 9 bases and the V segment lost 5 bases, leaving 10 bases of the junction unmatched. This CDR3 has 16 residues. The chain's CDR3 is CASSHHGLAGASEQFF. The CDR3 nucleotides read TGTGCCAGCAGTCACCACGGACTAGCGGGGGCGTCTGAGCAGTTCTTC.

This chain links TRBV3-1 (or the pseudogene TRBV3-2) with TRBJ1-6; D remains ambiguous. Germline V gene lookup returns CDR1 LGHDT and CDR2 YNNKEL (reference sequence). Trimming took off 4 bases at V and 6 bases at J, with 10 bases between the two ends. This CDR3 comprises 14 residues. The CDR3 DNA reads as TGTGCCAGCAGCCCCGTTGAGGGTAATTCACCCCTCCACTTT. This sequence encodes CASSPVEGNSPLHF.

V and J are TRBV28 and TRBJ2-7; perhaps TRBD2 as D (6 bases). The V end lost 3 bases, the J end lost 2 bases, and 14 bases lay between the germline ends. The CDR3 is 15 residues long. From germline, CDR1 is MDHEN and CDR2 SYDVKM. The CDR3 reads CASSFGSGAPYEQYF. As DNA, the CDR3 is TGTGCCAGCAGTTTTGGGTCGGGAGCACCCTACGAGCAGTACTTC. Complete variable domain (other parts from reference TRBV28 and TRBJ2-7): DVKVTQSSRYLVKRTGEKVFLECVQDMDHENMFWYRQDPGLGLRLIYFSYDVKMKEKGDIPEGYSVSREKKERFSLILESASTNQTSMYLCASSFGSGAPYEQYFGPGTRLTVT.

This chain uses TRBV28 with TRBJ1-2; D is perhaps TRBD1 (5 bases). The CDR3 covers 14 residues. Germline lookup yields CDR1 MDHEN and CDR2 SYDVKM. Deletions cut 5 bases from V and 3 bases from J, with 13 bases between. The CDR3 protein is CASSPTGSYYGYTF. The CDR3 nucleotides are TGTGCCAGCAGTCCAACAGGTTCCTACTATGGCTACACCTTC.

This rearrangement joins TRBV27 to TRBJ2-2, with D possibly being TRBD2 (6 bases). Germline assignment: CDR1 MNHEY and CDR2 SMNVEV (reference sequence). This CDR3 is built from 15 residues. Trimming shortened V by 1 base and J by 5 bases, and 11 bases separated the two germline ends. CDR3 protein: CASSLFRAGTGELFF. CDR3 sequence (DNA): TGTGCCAGCAGTTTATTTCGGGCGGGAACCGGGGAGCTGTTTTTT.

The gene calls are TRBV7-2 and TRBJ2-7; D is undetermined. Germline-derived CDR1 and CDR2 are SGHTA and FQGNSA. V lost 5 bases to trimming and J lost 4 bases, with 9 bases between them. This CDR3 is 12 amino acids long. The CDR3 protein is CASSRPYYEQYF. CDR3 nucleotide sequence: TGTGCCAGCAGCCGCCCCTATTACGAGCAGTACTTC.

About this clone itself: One junction end disagrees with the germline gene, perhaps due to a read error. V gene TRBV5-4 combines with J gene TRBJ2-5, with 9 positions matching TRBD2. The germline CDR1 and CDR2 sequences are SGHNT and YYREEE (reference sequence). CDR3 length equals 16 residues. The CDR3 sequence is CASRLGGGGRAETQYF. CDR3 coding DNA: TGTGCCAGCAGGTTGGGGGGCGGCGGGAGGGCGGAGACCCAGTACTTC.

The chain is built from TRBV6-5 and TRBJ1-2; D unresolved. Germline-derived CDR1 and CDR2 are MNHEY and SVGAGI. Between the trimmed V and J ends, which lost 7 bases and 2 bases, there was a span of 11 bases. The CDR3 is 13 amino acids. The CDR3 nucleotides are TGTGCCAGCAAACTTACCAACAACTATGGCTACACCTTC. This gives the protein CASKLTNNYGYTF.

The chain joins TRBV20-1 to TRBJ2-7, with 8 bases identical to TRBD1. The CDR3 spans 11 residues. The germline V gene encodes CDR1 DFQATT and CDR2 SNEGSKA (reference sequence). CDR3 bases: TGCAGCGGACAGGGACCCTACGAGCAGTACTTC. Amino acid sequence: CSGQGPYEQYF.

The rearrangement uses TRBV10-3 and TRBJ2-5; 7 nucleotides line up with TRBD1. The CDR3 totals 14 residues. V shed 0 bases and J 2 bases; nucleotides not matched to a gene: 0. Germline lookup yields CDR1 ENHRY and CDR2 SYGVKD. CDR3 sequence: CAISESGQQETQYF. The CDR3, as DNA: TGTGCCATCAGTGAGTCGGGACAGCAAGAGACCCAGTACTTC.

The chain joins TRBV6-5 to TRBJ1-2; 7 nucleotides align to TRBD1. The CDR3 is 15 residues long. V lost 2 bases and J lost 0; bases outside the gene matches: 3. CDR1 and CDR2 from the germline V gene are MNHEY and SVGAGI. This CDR3 is CASSYRDRTNYGYTF. The CDR3 coding sequence is TGTGCCAGCAGTTACCGGGACAGAACTAACTATGGCTACACCTTC.

J is TRBJ2-7 and V is TRBV18, with D tentatively TRBD1 (6 bases). This CDR3 region has 17 residues. CDR1 is KGHSH and CDR2 is LQKENI in the germline V gene. V gave up 2 bases and J gave up 1 base, with 18 bases separating them. CDR3 sequence: CASSPGPLGASSYEQYF. The CDR3 DNA reads as TGTGCCAGCTCACCAGGGCCTTTGGGGGCTAGTTCCTACGAGCAGTACTTC.

The chain carries TRBV28 and TRBJ1-4; TRBD1 agrees at 10 bases. This CDR3 comprises 14 residues. Germline CDR1 MDHEN, CDR2 SYDVKM. V lost 5 bases, J lost 5 bases, and 2 bases stayed unmatched. In DNA form, the CDR3 reads TGTGCCAGCAGTCTGGGACAGGGGAATGAAAAACTGTTTTTT. Its translation: CASSLGQGNEKLFF.

V is TRBV4-2 and J is TRBJ2-3; 11 positions agree with TRBD2. V dropped 3 bases and J dropped 0; count of bases not matched to a gene: 14. Germline-derived CDR1 and CDR2 are LGHNA and YNFKEQ. The CDR3 has 20 amino acids. The CDR3: CASSHKTVSGLADSTDTQYF. The CDR3 DNA sequence: TGTGCCAGCAGCCACAAAACGGTCTCGGGACTAGCGGATAGCACAGATACGCAGTATTTT.

The rearrangement uses TRBV6-4 and TRBJ1-1; 7 positions match TRBD1. The CDR3 runs to 14 residues. Germline CDR1 MRHNA, CDR2 SNTAGT. V gave up 4 bases and J gave up 5 bases; unmatched junction bases: 7. The CDR3 here is CASSVQSGGTEAFF. The CDR3 coding sequence is TGTGCCAGCAGTGTTCAGTCAGGGGGGACTGAAGCTTTCTTT.

This clone was detected once. The gene calls are TRBV30 and TRBJ1-1; TRBD1 might be the D (5 bases). V dropped 3 bases and J dropped 11 bases, with 13 bases sitting between them. CDR1 is GTSNPN and CDR2 is SVGIG in the germline V gene (reference sequence). The CDR3 runs to 11 residues. This chain's CDR3 is CAWRAGLGAFF. DNA of the CDR3: TGTGCCTGGAGGGCAGGGCTGGGGGCTTTCTTT.

J is TRBJ1-2 and V is TRBV3-1 (or the pseudogene TRBV3-2); no clear D gene. Trimming took 0 bases from V and 8 from J, leaving 7 bases between them. CDR3 length: 12 residues. CDR1 is LGHDT, CDR2 YNNKEL, per germline (reference sequence). The CDR3 region has the DNA TGTGCCAGCAGCCAAGACGGGGTAGGCTACACCTTC. It yields the protein CASSQDGVGYTF.

The V gene is TRBV20-1, the J gene TRBJ2-2; TRBD2 aligns across 10 bases. Germline CDR1 DFQATT, CDR2 SNEGSKA (reference sequence). With 3 bases clipped from V and 6 bases from J, the junction kept 7 bases outside the gene matches. CDR3 length: 15 amino acids. The CDR3 loop reads CSASIASGRAGELFF. The CDR3 bases are TGCAGTGCTAGTATAGCTAGCGGGAGAGCCGGGGAGCTGTTTTTT.

The gene calls are TRBV5-4 and TRBJ2-7, with 7 bases aligning to TRBD2. V lost 6 bases, J lost 0 bases, and 9 bases stayed unmatched. The CDR3 loop spans 15 amino acids. The germline V gene has CDR1 SGHNT and CDR2 YYREEE (reference sequence). As DNA, the CDR3 is TGTGCCAGCACCCTGGGGGGGGTAAGCTCCTACGAGCAGTACTTC. It encodes CASTLGGVSSYEQYF. The complete variable domain, with remaining parts taken from reference TRBV5-4 and TRBJ2-7, reads ETGVTQSPTHLIKTRGQQVTLRCSSQSGHNTVSWYQQALGQGPQFIFQYYREEENGRGNFPPRFSGLQFPNYSSELNVNALELDDSALYLCASTLGGVSSYEQYFGPGTRLTVT.

The chain uses TRBV12-3 or TRBV12-4 and TRBJ2-2; possible D gene TRBD2, 6 bases. Between the trimmed V and J ends, which lost 6 bases and 2 bases, there was a span of 7 bases. The CDR3 contains 13 residues. CDR3 residues: CASRGLNTGELFF. CDR3 in DNA: TGTGCCAGCAGGGGACTCAACACCGGGGAGCTGTTTTTT.

CDR3: CASSASGQGAIGYGYTF. CDR3 DNA sequence: TGTGCCAGCAGTGCATCGGGACAGGGGGCTATCGGCTATGGCTACACCTTC. This chain joins TRBV6-1 and TRBJ1-2; 12 bases match TRBD1. With V trimmed by 4 bases and J by 4 bases, 10 bases remained unmatched. Per the germline V gene, CDR1 is MNHNS and CDR2 is SASEGT. The CDR3 is 17 residues long.

This clone was counted between two and nine times. The rearrangement uses TRBV4-1 and TRBJ2-7, with D uncertain. V was trimmed by 3 bases and J by 0 bases, leaving 12 bases between them. The CDR3 loop spans 15 amino acids. CDR1 is MGHRA and CDR2 is YSYEKL in the germline V gene. The CDR3 DNA sequence: TGCGCCAGCAGCCAGGCTCTGTTCAGCTCCTACGAGCAGTACTTC. Protein sequence: CASSQALFSSYEQYF.

The rearrangement joins TRBV9 to TRBJ2-1; 7 bases align to TRBD2. The germline V gene has CDR1 SGDLS and CDR2 YYNGEE. The CDR3 has 17 amino acids. The V gene end was trimmed by 4 bases and the J gene end by 7 bases; junction bases not matched to a gene: 17. Written as DNA, the CDR3 is TGTGCCAGCAGCCCCCGCCTTCTAGCGGACACCGCGAATGAGCAGTTCTTC. Translation: CASSPRLLADTANEQFF.

The rearrangement joins TRBV5-1 to TRBJ1-2; D remains ambiguous. V lost 0 bases and J 4 bases, leaving 4 bases between the germline ends. This CDR3 has 12 amino acids. CDR1 and CDR2 from the germline V gene are SGHRS and YFSETQ. CDR3: CASSLAGYGYTF. CDR3 sequence (DNA): TGCGCCAGCAGCTTGGCCGGCTATGGCTACACCTTC.